Below, one TCR beta chain is given with its context. These data come from a study of T-cell memory formation after mild COVID-19. CDR3 length equals 16 residues. CDR1 is SGDLS and CDR2 is YYNGEE in the germline V gene. Trimming shortened V by 3 bases and J by 2 bases, and 17 bases separated the two germline ends. TCRdb itself ran the 5' RACE reads through MiXCR, one entry per CDR3 protein. The table has 450,000 or so distinct CDR3 sequences, around 18% seen once. The TCR was taken from an adult woman who had mild COVID-19 (a few samples of this study predate the infection). Cell type and time point are not known. The sample taken for sequencing was PBMCs or a T cell subset sorted from them (not recorded which). The chain employs TRBV9 and TRBJ2-5, with D possibly TRBD1 on 7 matching bases. CDR3 sequence (DNA): TGTGCCAGCAGCGCTCAGGGGGGTCCTTGGCAAGAGACCCAGTACTTC. Translating it yields CASSAQGGPWQETQYF.